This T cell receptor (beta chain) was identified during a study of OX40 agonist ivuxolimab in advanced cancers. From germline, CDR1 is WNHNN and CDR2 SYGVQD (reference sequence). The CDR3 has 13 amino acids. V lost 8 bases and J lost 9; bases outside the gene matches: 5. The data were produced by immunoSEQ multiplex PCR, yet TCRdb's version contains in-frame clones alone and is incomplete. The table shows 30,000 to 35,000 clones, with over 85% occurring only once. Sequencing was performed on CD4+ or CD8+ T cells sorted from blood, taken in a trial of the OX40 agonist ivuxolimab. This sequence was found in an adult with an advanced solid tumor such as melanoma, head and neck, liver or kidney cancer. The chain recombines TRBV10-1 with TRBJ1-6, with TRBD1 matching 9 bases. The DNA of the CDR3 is TGCGCCAGCTTGGACAGGGGCCGTTCACCCCTCCACTTT. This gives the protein CASLDRGRSPLHF.